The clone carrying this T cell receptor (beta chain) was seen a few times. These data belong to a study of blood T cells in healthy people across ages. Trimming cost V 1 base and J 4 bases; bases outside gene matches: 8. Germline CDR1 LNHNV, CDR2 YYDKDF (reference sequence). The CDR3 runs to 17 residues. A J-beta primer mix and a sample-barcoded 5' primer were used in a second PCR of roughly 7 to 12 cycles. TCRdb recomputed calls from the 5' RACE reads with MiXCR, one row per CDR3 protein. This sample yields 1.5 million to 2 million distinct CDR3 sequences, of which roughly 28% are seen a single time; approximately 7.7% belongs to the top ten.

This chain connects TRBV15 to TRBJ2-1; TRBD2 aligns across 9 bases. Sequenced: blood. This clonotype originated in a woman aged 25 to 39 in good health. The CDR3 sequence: CATSRVGGGVLYNEQFF. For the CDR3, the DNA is TGTGCCACCAGCAGAGTTGGCGGGGGGGTCCTTTACAATGAGCAGTTCTTC. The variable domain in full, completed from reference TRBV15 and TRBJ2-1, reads DAMVIQNPRYQVTQFGKPVTLSCSQTLNHNVMYWYQQKSSQAPKLLFHYYDKDFNNEADTPDNFQSRRPNTSFCFLDIRSPGLGDTAMYLCATSRVGGGVLYNEQFFGPGTRLTVL.